This passage covers 9 T cell receptor beta chains from one sample sequenced in a study of response to subunit inactivated influenza vaccine. TCRdb reprocessed the RT-PCR reads with MiXCR, giving one entry per CDR3 protein. Of 450,000 to 600,000 distinct CDR3 sequences in the sample, approximately 7.7% were seen once. Sample: PBMCs from blood, taken about 23 months after vaccination. All receptors come from a man aged 50 to 69 who received an inactivated influenza vaccine.

V is TRBV20-1 and J is TRBJ2-1; TRBD2 aligns across 7 bases. Unmatched junction bases numbered 9, after V lost 5 bases and J lost 5 bases. The CDR3 is 14 amino acids. The germline CDR1 and CDR2 sequences are DFQATT and SNEGSKA (reference sequence). Written as DNA, the CDR3 is TGCAGTGCTCCGCGGGTAGCGGGTCACAATGAGCAGTTCTTC. Protein: CSAPRVAGHNEQFF.

The V call is TRBV6-6, the J call TRBJ2-5; 8 bases are a match to TRBD2. Germline CDR1 and CDR2: MNHNY and SVGAGI (reference sequence). V lost 10 bases and J lost 4; bases outside the gene matches: 8. The CDR3 is 13 amino acids. The CDR3 DNA reads TGTGCCACGACGCGGGGGGCCCTAGAGACCCAGTACTTC. It codes for CATTRGALETQYF.

The chain uses TRBV4-2 and TRBJ2-3, with TRBD2 matching 7 bases. The CDR3 runs 16 residues. The germline V gene encodes CDR1 LGHNA and CDR2 YNFKEQ. V lost 1 base and J lost 4; bases outside the gene matches: 8. The CDR3 loop reads CASSQVYGGSPDTQYF. The CDR3 nucleotides are TGTGCCAGCAGCCAAGTTTACGGGGGGTCGCCAGATACGCAGTATTTT.

This clonotype appeared a few times. V usage is TRBV9 and J usage is TRBJ2-2; 8 nucleotides match TRBD2. The CDR3 runs to 14 residues. The V and J ends lost 6 bases and 7 bases, in that order; junction bases with no gene match: 8. Germline V gene lookup returns CDR1 SGDLS and CDR2 YYNGEE. CDR3 sequence reads: CASNREGLGGELFF. DNA for the CDR3: TGTGCCAGCAATCGGGAGGGCCTAGGCGGGGAGCTGTTTTTT.

The chain recombines TRBV10-3 with TRBJ2-7; 8 bases line up with TRBD1. Germline-derived CDR1 and CDR2 are ENHRY and SYGVKD. V dropped 3 bases and J dropped 4; count of bases not matched to a gene: 5. The CDR3 has 14 amino acids. The CDR3 loop reads CAISDYQGAYEQYF. The CDR3 DNA follows: TGTGCCATCAGTGATTATCAGGGGGCGTACGAGCAGTACTTC.

V is TRBV18 and J is TRBJ2-1; 10 bases line up with TRBD1. V dropped 6 bases and J dropped 2; count of bases not matched to a gene: 4. CDR1 and CDR2 (germline): KGHSH, LQKENI. This CDR3 contains 15 residues. CDR3 sequence (DNA): TGTGCCAGCTCGAGGGGACAGGGGCCCTACAATGAGCAGTTCTTC. Amino acid sequence: CASSRGQGPYNEQFF. Looking up the rest from reference TRBV18 and TRBJ2-1 gives the full variable domain: NAGVMQNPRHLVRRRGQEARLRCSPMKGHSHVYWYRQLPEEGLKFMVYLQKENIIDESGMPKERFSAEFPKEGPSILRIQQVVRGDSAAYFCASSRGQGPYNEQFFGPGTRLTVL.

This clonotype was seen only a few times. Here the CDR3 DNA reads TGCGCCAGCAGCTTGGGGCAGCATCCGGGGGGTGAGCAGTTCTTC. Protein product: CASSLGQHPGGEQFF. This chain connects TRBV5-1 to TRBJ2-1, with TRBD2 matching 7 bases. V gave up 0 bases and J gave up 9 bases; unmatched junction bases: 9. The CDR3 contains 15 residues. The germline CDR1 and CDR2 sequences are SGHRS and YFSETQ.

This clonotype was counted at least ten times. This chain links TRBV6-2 or TRBV6-3 with TRBJ2-1, with D possibly TRBD2 on 6 matching bases. In germline, CDR1 is MNHEY, CDR2 SVGEGT. The V end was cut by 7 bases, the J end by 5 bases, with 9 bases between. This CDR3 is built from 12 residues. The DNA of the CDR3 is TGTGCCAGCACAAGGAGGGACAATGAGCAGTTCTTC. It codes for CASTRRDNEQFF.

This clonotype was observed many times. The chain is built from TRBV20-1 and TRBJ1-1; D perhaps matches TRBD1 (5 bases). V was trimmed by 6 bases and J by 5 bases, leaving 16 bases between them. From germline, CDR1 is DFQATT and CDR2 SNEGSKA (reference sequence). The CDR3 loop spans 13 amino acids. For the CDR3, the DNA is TGCAGTGCCCAAAGGGGAAGGGAAACTGAAGCTTTCTTT. This codes for CSAQRGRETEAFF.